This TCR beta chain was documented in a study of T cells in Graves' hyperthyroidism and ophthalmopathy. As for the study in general: Peripheral blood was drawn at first diagnosis, prior to all treatment.

The TCR beta CDR3 regions underwent amplification using RNA transcripts as the source. HTBI primers drove first-round RT-PCR of the TCR CDR3. TCRdb fed the multiplex PCR reads into MiXCR, producing one record per CDR3 protein. The sample carries roughly 350,000 distinct CDR3 sequences, roughly 14% recorded once. V gave up 7 bases and J gave up 1 base, with 4 bases separating them. CDR3 length: 11 amino acids. In germline, CDR1 is SNHLY, CDR2 FYNNEI. Subjects with ophthalmopathy showed a Clinical Activity Score no lower than 3, a NOSPECS grade no lower than 4, and a duration shorter than 3 months. Any patient presenting with uncontrolled infection, other autoimmune disease, pregnancy or lactation was left out. This clonotype was observed at least ten times.

V gene TRBV2 combines with J gene TRBJ1-1; D is ambiguous. The clonotype was recovered from a woman in her thirties with Graves' ophthalmopathy. The specimen was blood. The CDR3 region has the DNA TGTGCCAGCAACCAGAACACTGAAGCTTTCTTT. Translating it yields CASNQNTEAFF.